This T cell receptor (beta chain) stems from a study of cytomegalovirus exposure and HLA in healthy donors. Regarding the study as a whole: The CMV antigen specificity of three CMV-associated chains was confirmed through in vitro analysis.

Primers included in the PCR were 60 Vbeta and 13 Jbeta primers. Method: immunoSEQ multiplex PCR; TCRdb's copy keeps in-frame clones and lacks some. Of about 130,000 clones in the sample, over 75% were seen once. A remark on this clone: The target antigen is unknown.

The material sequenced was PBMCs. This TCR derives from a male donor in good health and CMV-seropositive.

The CDR3 DNA reads TGTGCCAGCAGTAGACAGGGGGGCGACGAAAAACTGTTTTTT. Translating gives CASSRQGGDEKLFF. The rearrangement joins TRBV6-1 to TRBJ1-4, with 9 positions matching TRBD1. CDR1 is MNHNS and CDR2 is SASEGT in the germline V gene. With 5 bases clipped from V and 8 bases from J, the junction kept 6 bases outside the gene matches. The CDR3 is 14 amino acids.